Described below is a single TCR beta chain sequence and its context. This clonotype was detected a few times. Which antigen it targets is not known. Per-nucleotide qualities are absent, and no much larger clonotype sits a single base away. Systemically healthy Caucasian individuals from Russia, some 36 in total and aged roughly 6 to 95 years, were included as donors. About 9.6 milliliters of peripheral blood were collected from each donor into EDTA-treated Vacutainer tubes. PBMCs were isolated by Ficoll-Paque density-gradient centrifugation, with at least 6.5 million obtained per sample. Trizol reagent was used to extract total RNA from the PBMCs, yielding at least 5.5 micrograms per sample. The percentages of naive CD45RAhigh/CD27high T cells were determined by flow cytometry on a PBMC aliquot from every donor. The data were taken from a study of blood T cells in healthy people across ages (dated by TCRdb to about 2015). Background for the entire study: In model experiments, roughly one uniquely barcoded TCR beta cDNA molecule per two T cells was captured by template switching. Age-related changes in TCR beta repertoire diversity were measured in the study by deep sequencing normalized with unique cDNA molecular identifiers. The donors were divided into four age groups: young (average approximately 17 years), middle-aged (about 39), aged (about 61) and long-lived (82). Donors of different ages were randomly distributed across sequencing lanes to avoid experimental bias. Using the same blood draw, the study looked at two additional independent replicas of 1 million unique cDNA reads for two donors, one aged 18 to 30 and the other aged 80 or older. What the research found in general, with its limitations: Because donor CMV infection status was unknown, age-related changes in expanded clonotypes were potentially confounded. Since profiling was done on bulk unsorted PBMCs, naive and antigen-experienced compartments could not be conclusively compared. As age increased, observed TCR beta diversity per million T cells dropped in a roughly linear way, and a significant reduction was already evident by age 40. Observed TCR beta diversity correlated strongly with the percentage of naive T cells measured by flow cytometry. Compared with the aged group, the long-lived group had more naive CD4+ T cells, fewer expanded clones and increased TCR diversity, a pattern suggesting age selection. Estimates of total diversity based on one million sequenced T cells were considered lower bounds and underestimates.

The library relied on 5' RACE. Sequencer: Illumina HiSeq 2500. The second PCR ran for about 6 to 12 cycles and used a J-beta primer mix along with a sample-barcoded 5' primer. A template-switch 5' adaptor carrying 12 random nucleotides introduced a unique molecular identifier onto each TCR beta cDNA molecule. Each sample yielded at least 2.5 million CDR3-containing paired-end reads. First-strand cDNA was synthesized from all RNA with the Mint cDNA synthesis kit, primed by a TRBC-specific oligonucleotide. All cDNA was treated with uracil-DNA glycosylase and then went through a first 18-cycle PCR with the universal primers M1SS and BC2_uni_R. Per the source publication's procedure: For normalization, 1 million high-quality reads, each with a distinct molecular identifier, were randomly selected from each sample. Instead of being binned into consensus sequences, reads with shared molecular identifiers were discarded. CDR3 identification, clonotype clustering and error correction used MiTCR with a Q25 quality threshold and the strictest error-elimination algorithm. A nonparametric unseen species model using Euler transformation provided a lower-bound estimate of total TCR beta diversity. Through fastp at Q25 and MiXCR, TCRdb rebuilt clones from the public reads, retaining in-frame beta chains. Rows are combined by CDR3 protein, so each entry shows the most common genes and DNA. TCRdb's processing, not the authors', yielded these V and J calls. In this sample the table shows some 700,000 distinct CDR3 sequences, 22% of which occur a single time. The ten largest account for roughly a fifth of the sample.

The clonotype comes from a man in his sixties or seventies in good health. The sample taken for sequencing was blood.

The DNA sequence is given as TGTGCCAGCAACCGACAGGGCCAAAATGAAAAACTGTTTTTT. This translates into CASNRQGQNEKLFF. The rearrangement combines TRBV5-5 with TRBJ1-4, with TRBD1 matching 7 junction bases. The CDR3 has 14 amino acids, counting the end cysteine and phenylalanine. The only DNA kept is the CDR3, 42 bases in frame from the first base. CDR1 and CDR2, looked up from the germline V gene (reference sequence), are SGHKS and YYEKEE. Clipping removes 6 bases from V and 5 bases from J, with 7 as the unmatched junction base count.